This T cell receptor (beta chain) was identified in a study of blood T cell repertoires in COVID-19. This clone was observed once. The CDR3 extends over 17 amino acids. Per the germline V gene, CDR1 is MNHNS and CDR2 is SASEGT. The V gene end was trimmed by 2 bases and the J gene end by 4 bases; junction bases not matched to a gene: 13. In the original workflow: Reference gene primers were amplified, and this amplification served to estimate nucleated cell counts. Using immunoSEQ multiplex PCR, the repertoire was profiled, and TCRdb retains in-frame clones only, with some absent. The D gene and trimming were derived from the DNA, and the V and J assignments and clone size from that table. The sample holds over 80,000 clones, approximately 85% seen once.

This rearrangement joins TRBV6-1 to TRBJ2-5; 7 bases line up with TRBD2. Input material: peripheral blood. The receptor was derived from an elderly woman with active or convalescent COVID-19. The DNA for the CDR3 is TGTGCCAGCAGTGAACTTGGGTACGGCGGGAGTGGAGAGACCCAGTACTTC. It is translated as CASSELGYGGSGETQYF.